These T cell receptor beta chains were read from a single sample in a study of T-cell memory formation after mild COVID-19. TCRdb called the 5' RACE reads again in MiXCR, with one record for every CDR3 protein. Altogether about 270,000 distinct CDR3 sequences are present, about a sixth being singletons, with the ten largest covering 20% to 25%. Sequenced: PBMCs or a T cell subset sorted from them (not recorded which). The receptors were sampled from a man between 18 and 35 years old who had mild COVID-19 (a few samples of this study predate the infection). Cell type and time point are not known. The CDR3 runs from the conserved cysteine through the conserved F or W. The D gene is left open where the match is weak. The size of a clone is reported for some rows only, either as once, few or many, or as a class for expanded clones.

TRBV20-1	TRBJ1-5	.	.	CSARDKGHSNQPQHF	TGCAGTGCTAGAGATAAGGGACACAGCAATCAGCCCCAGCATTTT
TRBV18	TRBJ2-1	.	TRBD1	CASSSWDRGGNEQFF	TGTGCCAGCTCATCATGGGACAGGGGAGGGAATGAGCAGTTCTTC
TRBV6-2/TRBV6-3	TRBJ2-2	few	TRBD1	CASRIPGQGNTGELFF	TGTGCCAGCAGGATTCCGGGACAGGGTAACACCGGGGAGCTGTTTTTT
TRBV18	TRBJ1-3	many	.	CASSLDSSGNTIYF	TGTGCCAGCTCACTCGACAGCTCTGGAAACACCATATATTTT
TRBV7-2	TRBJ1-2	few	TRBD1	CASSLWTGATYGYTF	TGTGCCAGCAGCTTATGGACAGGGGCCACTTATGGCTACACCTTC
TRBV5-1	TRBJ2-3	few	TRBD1	CASSIRTGGTDTQYF	TGCGCCAGCAGCATTCGGACAGGGGGCACAGATACGCAGTATTTT
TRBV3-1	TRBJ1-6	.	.	CASSQHSPLHF	TGTGCCAGCAGCCAACATTCACCCCTCCACTTT
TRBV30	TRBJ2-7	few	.	CASETGSYEQYF	TGTGCCTCCGAGACAGGCTCCTACGAGCAGTACTTC
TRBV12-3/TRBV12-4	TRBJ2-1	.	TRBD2	CASKSYRGGLRIYNEQFF	TGTGCCAGCAAGTCGTATCGGGGGGGCCTGCGAATCTACAATGAGCAGTTCTTC
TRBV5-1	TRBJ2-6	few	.	CASSLPGTASFSGANVLTF	TGCGCCAGCAGCCTTCCCGGGACGGCGAGCTTCTCTGGGGCCAACGTCCTGACTTTC
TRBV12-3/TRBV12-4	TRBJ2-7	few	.	CASSFQGGPYEQYF	TGTGCCAGCAGTTTCCAGGGTGGACCCTACGAGCAGTACTTC
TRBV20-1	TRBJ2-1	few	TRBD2	CSASPNRLAGGPSSYNEQFF	TGCAGTGCTAGCCCCAACCGACTAGCGGGGGGACCTAGCTCCTACAATGAGCAGTTCTTC
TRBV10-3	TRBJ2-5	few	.	CATRRQAFQETQYF	TGTGCCACCCGCCGACAGGCATTTCAAGAGACCCAGTACTTC
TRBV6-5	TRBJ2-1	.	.	CASSSVGVYNEQFF	TGTGCCAGCAGTTCAGTGGGGGTCTACAATGAGCAGTTCTTC
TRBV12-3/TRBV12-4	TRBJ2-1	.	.	CASSRMGVLNEQFF	TGTGCCAGCAGTCGGATGGGGGTCCTCAATGAGCAGTTCTTC
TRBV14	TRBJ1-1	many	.	CASSRFTYTEAFF	TGTGCCAGCAGCCGGTTCACATACACTGAAGCTTTCTTT
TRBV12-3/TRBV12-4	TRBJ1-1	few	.	CASSLASTGGNF	TGTGCCAGCAGTTTAGCGAGTACGGGGGGAAACTTT
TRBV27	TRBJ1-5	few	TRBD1	CASSLRTGGAQPQHF	TGTGCCAGCAGTTTAAGGACAGGGGGCGCACAGCCCCAGCATTTT
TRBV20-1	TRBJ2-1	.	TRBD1	CSASDTTGRYNEQFF	TGCAGTGCTAGCGATACGACAGGGCGTTACAATGAGCAGTTCTTC
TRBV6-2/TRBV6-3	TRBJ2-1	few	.	CASRPRDSLQFF	TGTGCCAGCAGACCCCGGGATTCCCTGCAGTTCTTC
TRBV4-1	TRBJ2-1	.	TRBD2	CASSQEGTSYNEQFF	TGCGCCAGCAGCCAAGAGGGGACTAGCTACAATGAGCAGTTCTTC
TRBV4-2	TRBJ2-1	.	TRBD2	CASSPDFATSGGRNEQFF	TGTGCCAGCAGCCCCGACTTCGCTACTAGCGGGGGCCGCAATGAGCAGTTCTTC
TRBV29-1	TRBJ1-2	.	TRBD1	CSVEVRRGLGGYTF	TGCAGCGTTGAAGTTCGCAGGGGGCTGGGGGGCTACACCTTC
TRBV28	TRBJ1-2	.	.	CASSLGQWIYGYTF	TGTGCCAGCAGTTTAGGACAGTGGATCTATGGCTACACCTTC
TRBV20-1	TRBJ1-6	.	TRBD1	CSAVRDRSYNSPLHF	TGCAGTGCGGTCCGGGACAGGAGCTATAATTCACCCCTCCACTTT